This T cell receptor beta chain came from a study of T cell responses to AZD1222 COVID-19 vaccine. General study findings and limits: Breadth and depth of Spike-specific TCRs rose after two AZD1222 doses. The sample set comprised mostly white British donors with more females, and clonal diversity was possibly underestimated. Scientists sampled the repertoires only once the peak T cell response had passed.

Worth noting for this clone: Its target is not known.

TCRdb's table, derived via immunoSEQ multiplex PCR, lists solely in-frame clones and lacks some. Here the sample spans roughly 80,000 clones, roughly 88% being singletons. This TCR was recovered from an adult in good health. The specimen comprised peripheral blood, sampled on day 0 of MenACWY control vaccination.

The CDR3: CATSDLGRTGRTGELFF. The CDR3 DNA reads TGTGCCACCAGTGATTTGGGGCGGACAGGGCGCACCGGGGAGCTGTTTTTT. This sequence joins TRBV24-1 and TRBJ2-2, with 8 bases matching TRBD1. CDR1 and CDR2 from the germline V gene are KGHDR and SFDVKD. CDR3 length: 17 amino acids. The trim removed 0 bases at V and 4 bases at J, leaving 6 bases unmatched.